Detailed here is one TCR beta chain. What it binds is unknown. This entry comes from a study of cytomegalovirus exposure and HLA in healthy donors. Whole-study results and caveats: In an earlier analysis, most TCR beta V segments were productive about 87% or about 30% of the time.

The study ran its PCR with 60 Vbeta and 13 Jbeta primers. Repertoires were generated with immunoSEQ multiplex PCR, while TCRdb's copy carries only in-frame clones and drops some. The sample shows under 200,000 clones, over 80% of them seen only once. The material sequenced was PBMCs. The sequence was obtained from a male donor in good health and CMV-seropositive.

The CDR3 nucleotides are TGTGCCTGGAGTGTGGGGGGGAGGGTTCTTTCCGGGGAGCTGTTTTTT. Translation: CAWSVGGRVLSGELFF. The rearrangement links TRBV30 to TRBJ2-2; TRBD2 agrees at 7 bases. The CDR3 is 16 residues long. V lost 0 bases, J lost 6 bases, and 10 bases stayed unmatched. Per the germline V gene, CDR1 is GTSNPN and CDR2 is SVGIG (reference sequence).